Listed below are T cell receptor beta chains from one sample, sequenced in a study of beta chain features in type 1 diabetes. The repertoire was sequenced with immunoSEQ multiplex PCR; TCRdb's copy has only in-frame clones and lacks some. The top ten hold 0.5% to 0.55% of the sample, which has about 190,000 clones, about 7.9% seen once. Sequencing was performed on central memory CD4+ T cells from blood. The receptors originated from a man between 18 and 29 years old with type 1 diabetes. Each CDR3 is given with its conserved first and last residue. Fields, in order: clone size, J gene, D gene, V gene, CDR3 DNA, CDR3 protein. D genes are given only for firm matches. Not all rows give a size; the values are once, few, many and, for expanded clones, a class.

few	TRBJ2-5	-	TRBV29-1	TGCAGCGTTGAAGGCAGGGGAGAGACCCAGTACTTC	CSVEGRGETQYF
-	TRBJ1-1	-	TRBV11-2	TGTGCCAGCAGCTTAACAGGTGGTGGCACTGAAGCTTTCTTT	CASSLTGGGTEAFF
-	TRBJ2-6	-	TRBV5-6	TGTGCCAGCAGCTTGGTGACAGGATCCTCTGGGGCCAACGTCCTGACTTTC	CASSLVTGSSGANVLTF
few	TRBJ1-1	-	TRBV10-2	TGCGCCAGCAGCGGACAGCCGAACACTGAAGCTTTCTTT	CASSGQPNTEAFF
few	TRBJ2-2	TRBD1	TRBV4-3	TGCGCCAGCAGCCAAGAGGCAGGGGGCACCGGGGAGCTGTTTTTT	CASSQEAGGTGELFF
-	TRBJ2-7	TRBD2	TRBV18	TGTGCCAGCTCACTACTCGGACTAGCGGGAGGTCGCGAGCAGTACTTC	CASSLLGLAGGREQYF
-	TRBJ2-1	TRBD2	TRBV29-1	TGCAGCGTTGCCTCCCCCGGGACTAGCGGGAGTGATGAGCAGTTCTTC	CSVASPGTSGSDEQFF
few	TRBJ2-2	-	TRBV5-4	TGTGCCAGCAGCCGATACACGAACACCGGGGAGCTGTTTTTT	CASSRYTNTGELFF
-	TRBJ2-1	TRBD2	TRBV7-2	TGTGCCAGCACAACTAGCGGGGGGGCCGGTGAGCAGTTCTTC	CASTTSGGAGEQFF
-	TRBJ2-7	TRBD1	TRBV5-1	TGCGCCAGCAGCGGGGGTGTTACCGGGACAGGGAGGTACGAGCAGTACTTC	CASSGGVTGTGRYEQYF
-	TRBJ2-5	-	TRBV30	TGTGCCTGGGGACCCGAGACAGTGGAGACCCAGTACTTC	CAWGPETVETQYF
few	TRBJ1-6	-	TRBV7-2	TGTGCCAGCAGCCGTACAGGTTCACCCCTCCACTTT	CASSRTGSPLHF
few	TRBJ2-7	-	TRBV5-1	TGCGCCAGCAGCTTGGTGTCTCCCTACGAGCAGTACTTC	CASSLVSPYEQYF
-	TRBJ2-3	-	TRBV28	TGTGCCAGCGCGGGGAATGAAGATACGCAGTATTTT	CASAGNEDTQYF
few	TRBJ1-1	-	TRBV30	TGTGCCTGGACTAGGGGGACGGGCAGTAGCGAAGCTTTCTTT	CAWTRGTGSSEAFF
-	TRBJ1-1	-	TRBV30	TGTGCCTGGAGTGTAACTACAAGCACTGAAGCTTTCTTT	CAWSVTTSTEAFF
many	TRBJ1-2	TRBD1	TRBV29-1	TGCAGCGTTGGAACAGGGGGCAGCTATGGCTACACCTTC	CSVGTGGSYGYTF
few	TRBJ2-3	TRBD2	TRBV6-5	TGTGCCAGCAGTCTTGGCGGGAGTGGAGATACGCAGTATTTT	CASSLGGSGDTQYF
few	TRBJ1-5	-	TRBV12-5	TGTGCTAGTGGTTTGTACAGGGAGATTCAGCCCCAGCATTTT	CASGLYREIQPQHF
-	TRBJ2-7	-	TRBV9	TGTGCCAGCAGCCGTCCAGGAGGGTACGAGCAGTACTTC	CASSRPGGYEQYF
-	TRBJ2-1	-	TRBV6-5	TGTGCCAGCAGTCGTCCCTGGCTCTCAGGGAATGAGCAGTTCTTC	CASSRPWLSGNEQFF
-	TRBJ2-7	TRBD2	TRBV6-1	TGTGCCAGCAGTCCCCGGGCCCGGGGGGGATACGAGCAGTACTTC	CASSPRARGGYEQYF
few	TRBJ2-3	TRBD1	TRBV14	TGTGCCAGCAGCCCATGGGGACAGGGGGCAATCGAAGATACGCAGTATTTT	CASSPWGQGAIEDTQYF
-	TRBJ1-1	-	TRBV7-9	TGTGCCAGCAGCTTAGGGACAGCGAACACTGAAGCTTTCTTT	CASSLGTANTEAFF
-	TRBJ2-1	TRBD2	TRBV5-1	TGCGCCAGCAGCCCCATTTCTAGCGGGAGGGTAGAGCAGTTCTTC	CASSPISSGRVEQFF
few	TRBJ2-5	TRBD1	TRBV11-2	TGTGCCAGCAGCTTAGCTCCAACAGGGGGCCAAGAGACCCAGTACTTC	CASSLAPTGGQETQYF
few	TRBJ1-2	TRBD1	TRBV27	TGTGCCAGCTCGGACAGGGTATATGGCTACACCTTC	CASSDRVYGYTF
-	TRBJ2-4	-	TRBV14	TGTGCCAGCAGCCAGACGAGCGGAAAAAACATTCAGTACTTC	CASSQTSGKNIQYF
many	TRBJ2-2	TRBD1	TRBV7-9	TGTGCCAGCAGCTTAGGGGACAGGGTCCGGGAGCTGTTTTTT	CASSLGDRVRELFF
few	TRBJ2-6	-	TRBV5-1	TGCGCCAGCAGCGAAGGACACGTCTCTGGGGCCAACGTCCTGACTTTC	CASSEGHVSGANVLTF
few	TRBJ1-5	-	TRBV28	TGTGCCAGCAGTTTATTAGCGGATCAGCCCCAGCATTTT	CASSLLADQPQHF
-	TRBJ2-5	TRBD2	TRBV27	TGTGCCAGCAGCCCTAGCGGGAGGGCCGAAGAGACCCAGTACTTC	CASSPSGRAEETQYF
few	TRBJ1-1	-	TRBV7-9	TGTGCCAGCAGCTTCTACGCCGGTGAAGCTTTCTTT	CASSFYAGEAFF
-	TRBJ1-5	-	TRBV10-2	TGCGCCAGCAGTGAGATGGGAGGCAATCAGCCCCAGCATTTT	CASSEMGGNQPQHF
few	TRBJ2-2	TRBD2	TRBV4-3	TGCGCCAGCAGCCAAGATTGGCGGGAGCCCGGGGAGCTGTTTTTT	CASSQDWREPGELFF
few	TRBJ1-1	TRBD1	TRBV14	TGTGCCAGCAGCCAAGATCAGGGGGCCCAAGCTTTCTTT	CASSQDQGAQAFF
few	TRBJ2-2	TRBD2	TRBV5-1	TGCGCCAGCAGCTTGACTAGCGGGAGTTCGACCGGGGAGCTGTTTTTT	CASSLTSGSSTGELFF
few	TRBJ2-5	TRBD2	TRBV7-8	TGTGCCAGCCGGGAAGCGGGGAGGCAAGGGACCCAGTACTTC	CASREAGRQGTQYF
few	TRBJ2-4	TRBD1	TRBV5-6	TGTGCCAGCAGCACCGGACAGGCGTCGGGCATTCAGTACTTC	CASSTGQASGIQYF
-	TRBJ1-4	-	TRBV30	TGTGCCTGGAGTGTAACCAGGGTAGGAGAAAAACTGTTTTTT	CAWSVTRVGEKLFF
-	TRBJ2-6	-	TRBV19	TGTGCCAGTAGTATCTCTACTGGGGCCAACGTCCTGACTTTC	CASSISTGANVLTF
few	TRBJ2-3	TRBD1	TRBV5-4	TGTGCCAGCAGCTTGGCCGCCTCAGGGGGCAGGGGGGATACGCAGTATTTT	CASSLAASGGRGDTQYF
-	TRBJ1-1	-	TRBV5-1	TGCGCCAGCAGCTTACAGGGATATGAAGCTTTCTTT	CASSLQGYEAFF
-	TRBJ2-3	TRBD2	TRBV4-2	TGTGCCAGCAGCCAAATTAGCGGGAGGGAAAATACGCAGTATTTT	CASSQISGRENTQYF
-	TRBJ2-7	-	TRBV7-9	TGTGCCAGCAGCTCGAGCTCCTACGAGCAGTACTTC	CASSSSSYEQYF
few	TRBJ2-6	TRBD1	TRBV30	TGTGCCTGGAATCCTGGACAGGGGGTTGGGGCCAACGTCCTGACTTTC	CAWNPGQGVGANVLTF
-	TRBJ2-5	TRBD1	TRBV7-6	TGTGCCAGCAGCGTAGGACAGGTTGAGACCCAGTACTTC	CASSVGQVETQYF
-	TRBJ2-7	-	TRBV27	TGTGCCAGCAGTTTAAGAATAAGGAGCACCGAGCAGTACTTC	CASSLRIRSTEQYF
-	TRBJ2-6	TRBD1	TRBV15	TGTGCCACCGCGAGGGACAGGGGATACTCTGGGGCCAACGTCCTGACTTTC	CATARDRGYSGANVLTF
many	TRBJ1-2	TRBD1	TRBV15	TGTGCCACCAGCAGGGGCCGGGGACAGAGTAATGGCTACACCTTC	CATSRGRGQSNGYTF
-	TRBJ2-7	-	TRBV5-6	TGTGCCAGCAGCACGGGACATGGAGCCTACGAGCAGTACTTC	CASSTGHGAYEQYF
-	TRBJ1-1	-	TRBV25-1	TGTGCCAGCACAGGCCAGGTGTACACTGAAGCTTTCTTT	CASTGQVYTEAFF
few	TRBJ2-6	-	TRBV18	TGTGCCAGCTCACCCCCCGGGATCGTCTCTGGGGCCAACGTCCTGACTTTC	CASSPPGIVSGANVLTF
few	TRBJ2-2	-	TRBV13	TGTGCCAGCAGCTCACAAACCGGACAAGCTTGGGGGGAGCTGTTTTTT	CASSSQTGQAWGELFF
-	TRBJ2-7	-	TRBV7-2	TGTGCCAGCAGCCACGACAGGGAGGACGAGCAGTACTTC	CASSHDREDEQYF
-	TRBJ1-1	-	TRBV19	TGTGCCAGTAGTATAGATCCTCAGGGGTTGAGAACTGAAGCTTTCTTT	CASSIDPQGLRTEAFF
-	TRBJ1-1	-	TRBV7-2	TGTGCCAGCAGCTTCGGCGGGGGAGCTTTCTTT	CASSFGGGAFF